This T cell receptor (beta chain) stems from a study of T cell responses to AZD1222 COVID-19 vaccine. The wider study: Analysis merged second doses at about 4 or about 12 weeks.

Note on this clone: The antigen is undetermined.

Profiled with immunoSEQ multiplex PCR; TCRdb holds only in-frame clones, not every one. The table records approximately 130,000 clones, over 85% of them present only once. General study results and limits: Donors skewed white British and female; clonal diversity was possibly underestimated.

Trimming removed 0 bases at V and 0 bases at J, with 15 bases between. The CDR3 has 18 amino acids. Germline V gene sequence: CDR1 SGHKS, CDR2 YYEKEE (reference sequence). The chain joins TRBV5-5 to TRBJ2-2; D not certain. The source material was peripheral blood, sampled on day 0 of AZD1222 vaccination. This TCR came from an adult in good health. CDR3 amino acids: CASSLAPALKTNTGELFF. Here the CDR3 DNA reads TGTGCCAGCAGCTTGGCCCCGGCCCTAAAAACGAACACCGGGGAGCTGTTTTTT.